The clone carrying this T cell receptor beta chain was counted a few times. Its antigen remains unidentified. These data belong to a study of T-cell reconstitution after alpha-beta-depleted transplantation in children. Study results and caveats: After transplant, at about two months, alpha-beta T cells were reportedly derived from several hundred expanded graft clones. Newly produced T cells mostly provided counts and TCRbeta diversity after one year, as hyperexpanded clones declined.

TCRbeta library construction was performed incorporating unique molecular identifiers. TCRdb passed the PCR reads through MiXCR, listing each CDR3 protein once. The sample includes around 440,000 distinct CDR3 sequences, about 11% of them seen just once. The V and J ends lost 7 bases and 2 bases, in that order; junction bases with no gene match: 8. CDR1 is LNHDA and CDR2 is SQIVND in the germline V gene (reference sequence). This CDR3 is 15 amino acids long. This specimen was PBMCs, taken before TCRalphabeta/CD19-depleted stem cell transplant. The rearrangement joins TRBV19 to TRBJ1-5, with 7 bases identical to TRBD1. The TCR was taken from a child aged 2 to 10 with inherited bone marrow failure, due to receive a stem cell transplant. This CDR3 reads CASTQTGFGNQPQHF. The CDR3 DNA follows: TGTGCCAGTACCCAGACAGGGTTTGGCAATCAGCCCCAGCATTTT.